This TCR beta chain was profiled in a study of blood T cell repertoires in COVID-19. For the study at large: Some COVID-19 samples were acute and others convalescent; all came from the United States, Italy and Spain. The analysed material was cDNA or gDNA that came from T cells, B-cell-depleted T cells, or PBMCs.

Profiling relied on immunoSEQ multiplex PCR, and the TCRdb table lists in-frame clones only, not all of them. The data contain fewer than 300,000 clones, approximately 90% of them singletons. Trimming took 0 bases from V and 4 from J, leaving 10 bases between them. Germline V lookup: CDR1 SGHNT, CDR2 YYREEE (reference sequence). CDR3 length equals 14 residues. The J gene is TRBJ1-1, the V gene TRBV5-4; unclear D gene. This clonotype was sampled from a man aged 35 to 55 who had recovered from COVID-19. The source material was PBMCs or T cells enriched from blood (not recorded which). The CDR3, as DNA: TGTGCCAGCAGCTTGGACAGATTCGTCACTGAAGCTTTCTTT. Protein: CASSLDRFVTEAFF.